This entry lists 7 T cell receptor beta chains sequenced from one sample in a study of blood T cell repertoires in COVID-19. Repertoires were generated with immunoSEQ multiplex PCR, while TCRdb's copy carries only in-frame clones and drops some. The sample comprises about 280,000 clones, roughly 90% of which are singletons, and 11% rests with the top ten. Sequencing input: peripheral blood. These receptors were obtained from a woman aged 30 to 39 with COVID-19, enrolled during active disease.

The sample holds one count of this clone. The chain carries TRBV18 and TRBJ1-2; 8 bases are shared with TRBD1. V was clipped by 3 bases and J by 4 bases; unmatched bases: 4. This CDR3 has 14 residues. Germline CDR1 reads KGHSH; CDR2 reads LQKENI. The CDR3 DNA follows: TGTGCCAGCTCACCCTTGGACAGGGTCTATGGCTACACCTTC. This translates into CASSPLDRVYGYTF.

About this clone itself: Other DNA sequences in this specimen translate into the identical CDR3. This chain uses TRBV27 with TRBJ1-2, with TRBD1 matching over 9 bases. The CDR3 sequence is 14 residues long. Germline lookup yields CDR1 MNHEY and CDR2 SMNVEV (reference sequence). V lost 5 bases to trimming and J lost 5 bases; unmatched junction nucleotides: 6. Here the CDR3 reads CASSLTGGGYGYTF. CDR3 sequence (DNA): TGTGCCAGCAGTCTAACAGGGGGCGGGTATGGCTACACCTTC.

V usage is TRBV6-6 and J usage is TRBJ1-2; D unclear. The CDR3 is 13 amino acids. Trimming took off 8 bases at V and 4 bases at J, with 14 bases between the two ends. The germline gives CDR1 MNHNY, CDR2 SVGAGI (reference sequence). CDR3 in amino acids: CASLYQRGYGYTF. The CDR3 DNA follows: TGTGCCAGCCTTTACCAGAGAGGCTATGGCTACACCTTC.

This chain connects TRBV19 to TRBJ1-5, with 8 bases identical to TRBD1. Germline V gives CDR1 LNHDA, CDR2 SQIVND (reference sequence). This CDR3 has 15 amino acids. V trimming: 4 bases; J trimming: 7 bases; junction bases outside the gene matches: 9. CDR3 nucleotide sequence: TGTGCCAGTAGTAATACAGGGGGGGGATTACAGCCCCAGCATTTT. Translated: CASSNTGGGLQPQHF.

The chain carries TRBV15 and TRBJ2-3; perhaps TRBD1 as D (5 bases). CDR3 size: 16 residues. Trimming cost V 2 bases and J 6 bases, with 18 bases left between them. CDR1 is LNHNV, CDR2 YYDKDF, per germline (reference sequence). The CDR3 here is CATSRTGDPTIDTQYF. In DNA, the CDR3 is TGTGCCACCAGCAGAACAGGTGATCCTACCATTGATACGCAGTATTTT. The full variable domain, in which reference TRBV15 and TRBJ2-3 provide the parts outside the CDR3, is DAMVIQNPRYQVTQFGKPVTLSCSQTLNHNVMYWYQQKSSQAPKLLFHYYDKDFNNEADTPDNFQSRRPNTSFCFLDIRSPGLGDTAMYLCATSRTGDPTIDTQYFGPGTRLTVL.

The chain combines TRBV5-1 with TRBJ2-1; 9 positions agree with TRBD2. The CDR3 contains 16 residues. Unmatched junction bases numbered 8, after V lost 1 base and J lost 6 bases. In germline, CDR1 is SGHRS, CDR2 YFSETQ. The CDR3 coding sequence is TGCGCCAGCAGCTTGATCCCAGCGGGGGGAGGCAATGAGCAGTTCTTC. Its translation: CASSLIPAGGGNEQFF. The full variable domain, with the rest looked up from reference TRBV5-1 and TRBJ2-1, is KAGVTQTPRYLIKTRGQQVTLSCSPISGHRSVSWYQQTPGQGLQFLFEYFSETQRNKGNFPGRFSGRQFSNSRSEMNVSTLELGDSALYLCASSLIPAGGGNEQFFGPGTRLTVL.

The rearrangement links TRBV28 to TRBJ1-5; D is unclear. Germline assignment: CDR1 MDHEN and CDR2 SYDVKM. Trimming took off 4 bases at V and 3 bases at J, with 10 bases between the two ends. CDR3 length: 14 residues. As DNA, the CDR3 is TGTGCCAGCAGTTGGGAGGAGTTCAATCAGCCCCAGCATTTT. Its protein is CASSWEEFNQPQHF.